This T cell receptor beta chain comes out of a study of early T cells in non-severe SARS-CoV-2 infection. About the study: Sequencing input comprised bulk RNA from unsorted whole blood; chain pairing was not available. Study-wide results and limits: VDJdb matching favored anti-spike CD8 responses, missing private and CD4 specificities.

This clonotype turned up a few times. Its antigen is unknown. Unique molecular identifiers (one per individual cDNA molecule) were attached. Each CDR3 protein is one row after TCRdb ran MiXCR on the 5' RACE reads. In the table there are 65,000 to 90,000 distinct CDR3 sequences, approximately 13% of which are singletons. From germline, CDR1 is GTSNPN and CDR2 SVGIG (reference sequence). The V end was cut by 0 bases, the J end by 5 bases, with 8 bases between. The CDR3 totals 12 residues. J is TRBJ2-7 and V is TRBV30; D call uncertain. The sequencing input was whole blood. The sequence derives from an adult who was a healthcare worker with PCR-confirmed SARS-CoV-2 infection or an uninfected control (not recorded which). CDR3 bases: TGTGCCTGGAGTGTGTTAGGGAACGAGCAGTACTTC. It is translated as CAWSVLGNEQYF.